This T cell receptor beta chain derives from a study of blood T cell repertoires in COVID-19. Patients from Seattle were sampled longitudinally, starting during active infection. Unmatched junction bases numbered 7, after V lost 1 base and J lost 5 bases. The CDR3 is 15 amino acids. Looked up from germline, CDR1 is MNHEY and CDR2 is SVGAGI. Authors' analysis steps: Amplification of reference gene primers provided the estimated nucleated cell counts. Profiling relied on immunoSEQ multiplex PCR, and the TCRdb table lists in-frame clones only, not all of them. V and J calls plus clone size are reproduced from that table; the DNA served to infer D and trimming. The sample contains around 190,000 clones, roughly 77% of which appear only once.

The sample comprised peripheral blood. This chain uses TRBV6-5 with TRBJ1-1, with 7 positions matching TRBD1. The sequence came from a woman aged 40 to 50 with COVID-19, enrolled during active disease. CDR3 region: CASSYYITGDTEAFF. CDR3 sequence (DNA): TGTGCCAGCAGTTACTATATAACAGGGGATACTGAAGCTTTCTTT.